This TCR beta chain originates from a study of T cells in Graves' hyperthyroidism and ophthalmopathy. Amplified regions were TCR beta CDR3 sequences from RNA transcripts. With the HTBI primer set, the TCR CDR3 went through a first round of RT-PCR. TCRdb recomputed calls from the multiplex PCR reads with MiXCR, one row per CDR3 protein. The data show roughly 180,000 distinct CDR3 sequences, 9.4% seen once. Study-wide results and limits: Peripheral blood also featured most of the thyroid clonotypes expanded above 0.001.

Trimming pared 4 bases from V and 9 bases from J, leaving 16 bases between. Per the germline V gene, CDR1 is SGHAT and CDR2 is FQNNGV. The length of the CDR3 is 15 residues. This clonotype was picked up a small number of times. Its antigen is unidentified. The sequenced material came from blood. The clonotype was recovered from a woman aged 18-29 years with Graves' hyperthyroidism that later progressed to Graves' ophthalmopathy. The chain links TRBV11-2 to TRBJ1-6; D gene unclear. The CDR3 DNA sequence: TGTGCCAGCAGCTCGGGAGCTATAAAGGGTTCACCCCTCCACTTT. This gives the protein CASSSGAIKGSPLHF.